Listed below are T cell receptor beta chains from one sample, sequenced in a study of shared clonotypes between healthy human individuals. Sequencing used immunoSEQ multiplex PCR; TCRdb keeps in-frame clones, though not all of them. The repertoire has 550,000 to 800,000 clones, 90% of them found once; the top ten carry 34%. Source material: memory CD8+ T cells from PBMCs. Every receptor here comes from a man younger than 35 in good health. Some clones in this sample may be carry-over from other donors' samples. The CDR3 runs from the conserved cysteine through the conserved F or W. The order of the fields is V gene, clone size, J gene, D gene, CDR3 DNA, CDR3 protein. The D gene is left open where the match is weak. Size tells how often a clone was seen (once, few, many) or the class of an expanded clone, and some rows leave it out.

>TRBV5-4|NA|TRBJ1-6|NA
TGTGCCAGCAGCCCCGACGGCCCTGGTGGTTCACCCCTCCACTTT
CASSPDGPGGSPLHF
>TRBV7-9|once|TRBJ2-3|NA
TGTGCCAGCAGCTCCCCCGTGGTAGCAACCCATACGCAGTATTTT
CASSSPVVATHTQYF
>TRBV7-9|NA|TRBJ2-7|NA
TGTGCCAGCAGCTTAGTCACGAGGGGCTACGAGCAGTACTTC
CASSLVTRGYEQYF
>TRBV15|NA|TRBJ2-1|NA
TGTGCCACCAGCAGAGATATTGCTAGCGAGTTCTCATCCTACAATGAGCAGTTCTTC
CATSRDIASEFSSYNEQFF
>TRBV4-1|few|TRBJ1-2|NA
TGCGCCAGCAGCCAAGGTCCCAGATTCTATGGCTACACCTTC
CASSQGPRFYGYTF
>TRBV6-6|NA|TRBJ1-1|NA
TGTGCCAGCAGGACCCGAGCCCCCCTTGGGCTTGAAGCTTTCTTT
CASRTRAPLGLEAFF
>TRBV28|NA|TRBJ2-7|NA
TGTGCCAGCAGTTCGGGACTTAGCAGGATTTCGGAAGAGCAGTACTTC
CASSSGLSRISEEQYF
>TRBV28|NA|TRBJ1-3|NA
TGTGCCAGCAGTTCCCACAGGGAAAACTCTGGAAACACCATATATTTT
CASSSHRENSGNTIYF
>TRBV27|NA|TRBJ2-3|NA
TGTGCCAGCAGTGCCTGGGGGTCAGATACGCAGTATTTT
CASSAWGSDTQYF
>TRBV19|NA|TRBJ2-1|NA
TGTGCCAGTACCCCCAGTCGGGGGATCTCCTACAATGAGCAGTTCTTC
CASTPSRGISYNEQFF
>TRBV7-8|NA|TRBJ2-7|TRBD1
TGTGCCAGCAGCCCGACAGGGCCAAACACCTACGAGCAGTACTTC
CASSPTGPNTYEQYF
>TRBV4-1|NA|TRBJ1-1|NA
TGCGCCAGCAGCCTTGCACTTGACACTGAAGCTTTCTTT
CASSLALDTEAFF
>TRBV11-2|NA|TRBJ2-7|NA
TGTGCCAGCAGCTTTCTTGAAGCCTACGAGCAGTACTTC
CASSFLEAYEQYF
>TRBV2|NA|TRBJ2-1|TRBD1
TGTGCCAGCAGTGAATACTCAGGGGGCAATGAGCAGTTCTTC
CASSEYSGGNEQFF
>TRBV9|NA|TRBJ2-1|TRBD2
TGTGCCAGCAGCGCCCGAGCGGGAGGGCTATACAATGAGCAGTTCTTC
CASSARAGGLYNEQFF
>TRBV28|NA|TRBJ2-3|NA
TGTGCCAGCAGTTTTGAGACGGGAGGGGGCCCCAGTACGCAGTATTTT
CASSFETGGGPSTQYF
>TRBV7-8|NA|TRBJ2-1|TRBD2
TGTGCCAGCAGCTCCGGGGGGGCATTTGTTGAGCAGTTCTTC
CASSSGGAFVEQFF
>TRBV19|few|TRBJ1-4|TRBD1
TGTGCCAGTAGCCTCAGGGGGCTGGAGGTACCAAAACTGTTTTTT
CASSLRGLEVPKLFF
>TRBV7-9|NA|TRBJ2-7|NA
TGTGCCAGCAGCTCCTTAAGGGGGACGACTAGCCGGAGCTCCTACGAGCAGTACTTC
CASSSLRGTTSRSSYEQYF
>TRBV25-1|NA|TRBJ2-2|NA
TGTGCCAGCAGAGCCGGGACAACGTCAACCGGGGAGCTGTTTTTT
CASRAGTTSTGELFF
>TRBV5-1|NA|TRBJ2-3|TRBD2
TGCGCCAGCAGCTTGGAGACTAGCGGAGCTAGCACAGATACGCAGTATTTT
CASSLETSGASTDTQYF
>TRBV4-3|NA|TRBJ2-7|TRBD2
TGCGCCAGCAGCCAGCTCGCCGGGACTAGCATCTACGAGCAGTACTTC
CASSQLAGTSIYEQYF
>TRBV13|NA|TRBJ2-7|TRBD1
TGTGCCAGCAGCTCCCGGGACAGGGGTTACGAGCAGTACTTC
CASSSRDRGYEQYF
>TRBV6-5|NA|TRBJ1-1|NA
TGTGCCAGCAGCCATGACCTGGGCAGAAACACTGAAGCTTTCTTT
CASSHDLGRNTEAFF
>TRBV6-5|NA|TRBJ1-2|NA
TGTGTCAGCAGTTTAGACCGAACGGGCTATGGCTACACCTTC
CVSSLDRTGYGYTF
>TRBV30|NA|TRBJ2-1|NA
TGTGCCTGGAGTGTAAACTACCCACGGTACAATGAGCAGTTCTTC
CAWSVNYPRYNEQFF
>TRBV7-8|NA|TRBJ2-1|TRBD2
TGTGCCAGCAGCTTAGGACTAGCGGGATTTTGGAATGAGCAGTTCTTC
CASSLGLAGFWNEQFF
>TRBV9|NA|TRBJ2-1|TRBD2
TGTGCCAGCAGCGTAGATGGTAGCGGGAGCCACAATGAGCAGTTCTTC
CASSVDGSGSHNEQFF
>TRBV7-9|NA|TRBJ2-5|TRBD1
TGTGCCAGCAGCTCCCGGACAGGGACACAAGAGACCCAGTACTTC
CASSSRTGTQETQYF
>TRBV5-6|NA|TRBJ2-1|NA
TGTGCCAGCAGCTTTGGGCTCGGCTCCTACAATGAGCAGTTCTTC
CASSFGLGSYNEQFF
>TRBV21-1|NA|TRBJ2-7|NA
TGTGCCAGCAGCAATAAGGACCGACCGGAGGGCGAGCAGTACTTC
CASSNKDRPEGEQYF
>TRBV27|NA|TRBJ2-1|TRBD2
TGTGCCAGCAGTGCTCCCCTCCTAGCGGGAGAGAACAATGAGCAGTTCTTC
CASSAPLLAGENNEQFF
>TRBV7-9|NA|TRBJ2-7|NA
TGTGCCAGCAGCTTAGAGTGGTCCTACGAGCAGTACTTC
CASSLEWSYEQYF
>TRBV5-1|NA|TRBJ2-5|NA
TGCGCCAGCAGCTTGGGGGACAAACCCGAGGGAGAGACCCAGTACTTC
CASSLGDKPEGETQYF
>TRBV7-9|NA|TRBJ2-1|TRBD2
TGTGCCAGCAGCTTAGTACTAGCGGCCTACAATGAGCAGTTCTTC
CASSLVLAAYNEQFF
>TRBV28|once|TRBJ1-4|NA
TGTGCCAGCAGTTTGGGGGTTTGGGAAAAACTGTTTTTT
CASSLGVWEKLFF
>TRBV29-1|NA|TRBJ1-1|NA
TGCAGCGGTTTGCGTAACACTGAAGCTTTCTTT
CSGLRNTEAFF
>TRBV10-2|once|TRBJ2-7|NA
TGCGCCAGCAGTGAGTCCCGAGGGTACGAGCAGTACTTC
CASSESRGYEQYF
>TRBV14|NA|TRBJ2-1|TRBD2
TGTGCCAGCAGCCAGTCCCGACTAGCGGGACCTTACAATGAGCAGTTCTTC
CASSQSRLAGPYNEQFF
>TRBV19|NA|TRBJ1-1|NA
TGTGCCAGTTCGGCGACGTATACCATGAACACTGAAGCTTTCTTT
CASSATYTMNTEAFF
>TRBV30|NA|TRBJ2-3|NA
TGTGCCTGGAGTGTTGGAGCGGGCACAGATACGCAGTATTTT
CAWSVGAGTDTQYF
>TRBV9|NA|TRBJ1-4|NA
TGTGCCAGCAGCGTAACAGCCGCAACTAATGAAAAACTGTTTTTT
CASSVTAATNEKLFF
>TRBV4-3|NA|TRBJ2-3|NA
TGCGCCAGCAGCCCAGGACACGGTGCAGATACGCAGTATTTT
CASSPGHGADTQYF
>TRBV5-6|NA|TRBJ1-1|NA
TGTGCCAGCAGCTTGGCCCGACGGGGTGAAGCTTTCTTT
CASSLARRGEAFF
>TRBV7-6|NA|TRBJ1-3|NA
TGTGCCAGCAGCTCCCACAGGGAAAACACCATATATTTT
CASSSHRENTIYF
>TRBV9|NA|TRBJ2-7|TRBD2
TGTGCCAGCAGCGTAGCGGGAGGGCCTGCGCACGAGCAGTACTTC
CASSVAGGPAHEQYF
>TRBV7-9|NA|TRBJ2-2|TRBD1
TGTGCCAGCAGACTAATGACAGGGTCGACCGGGGAGCTGTTTTTT
CASRLMTGSTGELFF
>TRBV6-1|NA|TRBJ2-1|NA
TGTGCCAGCAGTGGGGGCAGGGCTAATGAGCAGTTCTTC
CASSGGRANEQFF
>TRBV10-3|NA|TRBJ1-5|NA
TGTGCCATCAGTGATAATCAGGGGAATCAGCCCCAGCATTTT
CAISDNQGNQPQHF
>TRBV7-6|NA|TRBJ2-3|NA
TGTGCCAGCAGCCCTGCTGCCGGGGCGCAGTATTTT
CASSPAAGAQYF
>TRBV27|few|TRBJ1-2|NA
TGTGCCAGCAGTTTGTCAGGGCGGGGTGGCTACACCTTC
CASSLSGRGGYTF
>TRBV28|once|TRBJ2-7|NA
TGTGCCAGCAGTTTAGAGGTACGGCACGAGCAGTACTTC
CASSLEVRHEQYF
>TRBV7-8|NA|TRBJ1-5|NA
TGTGCCAGCAGCTTAATGTCTGTGGGGACACTAAATCAGCCCCAGCATTTT
CASSLMSVGTLNQPQHF
>TRBV27|NA|TRBJ2-3|TRBD2
TGTGCCACCAGAGGTGGAGCGGGATTGAGTTGGTCAGATACGCAGTATTTT
CATRGGAGLSWSDTQYF
>TRBV7-8|NA|TRBJ2-3|NA
TGTGCCAGCAGCTTAGCGACAGGTGTTAGCACAGATACGCAGTATTTT
CASSLATGVSTDTQYF
>TRBV9|NA|TRBJ1-1|TRBD1
TGTGCCAGCAGCGACCCCCGGGACAGGGCATTTCTGAACACTGAAGCTTTCTTT
CASSDPRDRAFLNTEAFF
>TRBV6-1|NA|TRBJ2-7|NA
TGTGCCAGCAGTGAAAGTGTTGGGACGGACGAGCAGTACTTC
CASSESVGTDEQYF
>TRBV6-6|NA|TRBJ2-1|TRBD2
TGTGCCAGCAGTTACCAAAGCGGGAGGATCAATGAGCAGTTCTTC
CASSYQSGRINEQFF
>TRBV6-1|NA|TRBJ2-7|TRBD2
TGTGCCAGCAGTGTAGGGACTAGCGGGAGGGACACCTACGAGCAGTACTTC
CASSVGTSGRDTYEQYF